This T cell receptor (beta chain) was recovered during a study of T cells in Graves' hyperthyroidism and ophthalmopathy. Study summary: Sampling of peripheral blood happened at initial diagnosis, prior to any treatment. Study-wide findings and caveats: Most expanded thyroid clonotypes above 0.001 recurred in blood.

Diagnoses rested on clinical symptoms, serum thyroxine and TRAb, thyroid ultrasound and orbital computed tomography. PBMCs came from more than 9.5 ml fresh peripheral blood. This clonotype was detected a few times. The antigen is unknown. TCR beta CDR3 region amplification was performed from RNA transcripts. First-round RT-PCR of the TCR CDR3 relied on the HTBI primer set. MiXCR was run by TCRdb on the multiplex PCR reads, yielding one entry per CDR3 protein. This table holds 350,000 to 400,000 distinct CDR3 sequences, roughly 18% found once. CDR1 and CDR2 from the germline V gene are SGHRS and YFSETQ. The CDR3 is made up of 14 amino acids. Trimming shortened V by 1 base and J by 6 bases, and 12 bases separated the two germline ends.

This rearrangement joins TRBV5-1 to TRBJ2-3; D ambiguous. Sequencing was performed on blood. This receptor was obtained from a man younger than 35 with Graves' ophthalmopathy. In DNA, the CDR3 is TGCGCCAGCAGCTTGAACCAGCCCAGGGATACGCAGTATTTT. Its protein product is CASSLNQPRDTQYF.